These T cell receptor beta chains were read from a single sample in a study of cytomegalovirus exposure and HLA in healthy donors. Measured with immunoSEQ multiplex PCR; TCRdb has only the in-frame clones, and not every one. The sample shows roughly 120,000 clones, roughly 88% of them seen only once. The sequenced sample was PBMCs. The receptor set was obtained from a woman between 18 and 29 years old in good health and CMV-seropositive. Each CDR3 is given with its conserved first and last residue. D genes are given only for firm matches. Clone size is given for some rows only: seen once, a few or many times, or a class if the clone is expanded.

cdr3_length: 16
v_call: TRBV25-1
d_call: TRBD2
j_call: TRBJ2-1
clone_size: -
cdr3_aa: CASSELGGGTYNEQFF
cdr3_nt: TGTGCCAGCAGTGAATTGGGCGGGGGGACGTACAATGAGCAGTTCTTC

cdr3_length: 14
v_call: TRBV5-1
d_call: TRBD1
j_call: TRBJ2-1
clone_size: -
cdr3_aa: CASSSTGDRNEQFF
cdr3_nt: TGCGCCAGCAGCTCAACAGGGGATCGTAATGAGCAGTTCTTC

cdr3_length: 14
v_call: TRBV5-1
d_call: -
j_call: TRBJ2-5
clone_size: few
cdr3_aa: CASRFRTEQETQYF
cdr3_nt: TGCGCCAGCAGATTCCGGACAGAACAAGAGACCCAGTACTTC

cdr3_length: 13
v_call: TRBV7-3
d_call: -
j_call: TRBJ2-1
clone_size: -
cdr3_aa: CASSSTGGNEQFF
cdr3_nt: TGTGCCAGCAGCTCGACCGGCGGGAATGAGCAGTTCTTC

cdr3_length: 18
v_call: TRBV13
d_call: TRBD2
j_call: TRBJ2-3
clone_size: once
cdr3_aa: CASSGRTSGGTPTDTQYF
cdr3_nt: TGTGCCAGCAGCGGAAGGACTAGCGGGGGGACGCCGACAGATACGCAGTATTTT

cdr3_length: 10
v_call: TRBV10-3
d_call: -
j_call: TRBJ2-7
clone_size: -
cdr3_aa: CAISGAGPNF
cdr3_nt: TGTGCCATCAGTGGGGCGGGGCCAAATTTC

cdr3_length: 16
v_call: TRBV7-8
d_call: TRBD2
j_call: TRBJ2-1
clone_size: -
cdr3_aa: CASSPSAGGGYNEQFF
cdr3_nt: TGTGCCAGCAGCCCAAGCGCGGGGGGCGGGTACAATGAGCAGTTCTTC

cdr3_length: 12
v_call: TRBV2
d_call: -
j_call: TRBJ1-5
clone_size: -
cdr3_aa: CAGGRERQPQHF
cdr3_nt: TGTGCCGGGGGCAGGGAGAGACAGCCCCAGCATTTT

cdr3_length: 16
v_call: TRBV7-6
d_call: TRBD1
j_call: TRBJ2-2
clone_size: -
cdr3_aa: CASSFDRGKNTGELFF
cdr3_nt: TGTGCCAGCAGCTTTGACAGGGGGAAGAACACCGGGGAGCTGTTTTTT

cdr3_length: 16
v_call: TRBV7-3
d_call: TRBD2
j_call: TRBJ2-3
clone_size: -
cdr3_aa: CASSLRVAGTGDTQYF
cdr3_nt: TGTGCCAGCAGCTTACGGGTAGCGGGGACTGGGGATACGCAGTATTTT

cdr3_length: 13
v_call: TRBV6-5
d_call: TRBD2
j_call: TRBJ2-5
clone_size: -
cdr3_aa: CASSQAGVETQYF
cdr3_nt: TGTGCCAGCAGCCAGGCGGGGGTAGAGACCCAGTACTTC

cdr3_length: 12
v_call: TRBV7-9
d_call: -
j_call: TRBJ1-1
clone_size: -
cdr3_aa: CASSPGSQSAFF
cdr3_nt: TGTGCCAGCAGCCCCGGGTCTCAGTCGGCTTTCTTT

cdr3_length: 16
v_call: TRBV7-8
d_call: -
j_call: TRBJ2-1
clone_size: -
cdr3_aa: CASSLSGTWTYNEQFF
cdr3_nt: TGTGCCAGCAGCTTATCCGGGACTTGGACCTACAATGAGCAGTTCTTC

cdr3_length: 14
v_call: TRBV7-2
d_call: TRBD2
j_call: TRBJ2-4
clone_size: -
cdr3_aa: CASSYLAGGYIQYF
cdr3_nt: TGTGCCAGCAGCTACCTGGCGGGGGGTTACATTCAGTACTTC

cdr3_length: 18
v_call: TRBV21-1
d_call: -
j_call: TRBJ1-4
clone_size: -
cdr3_aa: CASSKGEDRGRTNEKLFF
cdr3_nt: TGTGCCAGCAGCAAAGGAGAGGACAGGGGACGAACTAATGAAAAACTGTTTTTT

cdr3_length: 16
v_call: TRBV18
d_call: TRBD1
j_call: TRBJ2-5
clone_size: -
cdr3_aa: CASSPRQGGVEETQYF
cdr3_nt: TGTGCCAGCTCACCTCGACAGGGGGGTGTGGAAGAGACCCAGTACTTC

cdr3_length: 16
v_call: TRBV27
d_call: TRBD2
j_call: TRBJ2-3
clone_size: -
cdr3_aa: CASSRRLAVSTDTQYF
cdr3_nt: TGTGCCAGCAGTCGCCGACTAGCGGTGAGCACAGATACGCAGTATTTT

cdr3_length: 13
v_call: TRBV4-1
d_call: -
j_call: TRBJ2-7
clone_size: -
cdr3_aa: CASSHGSKYEQYF
cdr3_nt: TGCGCCAGCAGCCACGGGTCCAAATACGAGCAGTACTTC

cdr3_length: 17
v_call: TRBV12-5
d_call: TRBD1
j_call: TRBJ1-4
clone_size: -
cdr3_aa: CASGLAQTGRDHEKLFF
cdr3_nt: TGTGCTAGTGGTTTAGCTCAGACAGGGAGAGACCATGAAAAACTGTTTTTT

cdr3_length: 14
v_call: TRBV5-1
d_call: TRBD2
j_call: TRBJ2-5
clone_size: once
cdr3_aa: CASSFGGDQETQYF
cdr3_nt: TGCGCCAGCAGCTTTGGGGGGGACCAAGAGACCCAGTACTTC

cdr3_length: 13
v_call: TRBV2
d_call: -
j_call: TRBJ2-7
clone_size: -
cdr3_aa: CASSEAGAYEQYF
cdr3_nt: TGTGCCAGCAGTGAAGCGGGCGCCTACGAGCAGTACTTC

cdr3_length: 15
v_call: TRBV11-3
d_call: -
j_call: TRBJ2-1
clone_size: -
cdr3_aa: CASSSGGGDYNEQFF
cdr3_nt: TGTGCCAGCAGCTCCGGAGGGGGGGATTACAATGAGCAGTTCTTC

cdr3_length: 16
v_call: TRBV18
d_call: -
j_call: TRBJ1-5
clone_size: -
cdr3_aa: CASSPRTGVGNQPQHF
cdr3_nt: TGTGCCAGCTCACCAAGGACCGGGGTGGGCAATCAGCCCCAGCATTTT

cdr3_length: 13
v_call: TRBV2
d_call: -
j_call: TRBJ2-7
clone_size: few
cdr3_aa: CASRWTDGGEQYF
cdr3_nt: TGTGCCAGCCGCTGGACGGACGGGGGCGAGCAGTACTTC

cdr3_length: 16
v_call: TRBV5-1
d_call: TRBD1
j_call: TRBJ2-1
clone_size: -
cdr3_aa: CASSEQGADTGNGQFF
cdr3_nt: TGCGCCAGCAGCGAACAGGGGGCCGACACCGGCAATGGGCAGTTCTTC

cdr3_length: 14
v_call: TRBV9
d_call: TRBD2
j_call: TRBJ2-5
clone_size: -
cdr3_aa: CASSDGLAGGTQYF
cdr3_nt: TGTGCCAGCAGCGACGGACTAGCGGGAGGGACCCAGTACTTC

cdr3_length: 14
v_call: TRBV5-6
d_call: -
j_call: TRBJ1-2
clone_size: once
cdr3_aa: CASSSVPGLGGYTF
cdr3_nt: TGTGCCAGCAGCTCAGTTCCAGGGTTAGGTGGCTACACCTTC

cdr3_length: 14
v_call: TRBV18
d_call: TRBD1
j_call: TRBJ2-7
clone_size: -
cdr3_aa: CASSPGTGVYEQYF
cdr3_nt: TGTGCCAGCTCACCCGGGACAGGGGTCTACGAGCAGTACTTC

cdr3_length: 13
v_call: TRBV19
d_call: -
j_call: TRBJ1-5
clone_size: -
cdr3_aa: CASNPTGDQPQHF
cdr3_nt: TGTGCCAGTAACCCCACAGGAGATCAGCCCCAGCATTTT

cdr3_length: 14
v_call: TRBV29-1
d_call: -
j_call: TRBJ1-2
clone_size: -
cdr3_aa: CSVRGGTLDYGYTF
cdr3_nt: TGCAGCGTGAGGGGAGGGACGTTGGACTATGGCTACACCTTC

cdr3_length: 14
v_call: TRBV10-3
d_call: -
j_call: TRBJ1-2
clone_size: -
cdr3_aa: CAISARTREGGYTF
cdr3_nt: TGTGCCATCAGTGCCCGGACCCGTGAGGGCGGCTACACCTTC

cdr3_length: 14
v_call: TRBV4-1
d_call: TRBD1
j_call: TRBJ2-1
clone_size: -
cdr3_aa: CASSRLTGVSEQFF
cdr3_nt: TGCGCCAGCAGCCGACTGACAGGGGTAAGTGAGCAGTTCTTC

cdr3_length: 14
v_call: TRBV29-1
d_call: -
j_call: TRBJ2-1
clone_size: -
cdr3_aa: CSVERAAGDNEQFF
cdr3_nt: TGCAGCGTTGAACGGGCGGCGGGTGACAATGAGCAGTTCTTC